Below are 11 T cell receptor beta chains sequenced from a single sample in a study of memory CD4+ T cells and cytomegalovirus serostatus. Single viable CD3+CD4+CD8-CD45RO+ cells were sorted as the memory CD4+ T cells. TCRdb's copy holds only in-frame clones and misses some; the assay was immunoSEQ multiplex PCR. Altogether 84,000 or so clones are present, 80% being singletons, with the ten largest covering around 0.84%. The material sequenced was memory CD4+ T cells from blood. The receptors stem from an adult in good health and CMV-seronegative.

In regard to this clone: A read error may produce the germline difference seen at one junction end. The chain couples TRBV7-7 to TRBJ2-3; 7 nucleotides match TRBD1. The CDR3 is made up of 13 amino acids. Looked up from germline, CDR1 is SSHAT and CDR2 is FNYEAQ (reference sequence). The CDR3: CASSQGVADTQYF. Here the CDR3 DNA reads TGTGCTAGCAGCCAGGGGGTCGCAGATACGCAGTATTTT.

J is TRBJ1-1 and V is TRBV6-5, with D unresolved. This CDR3 contains 16 residues. Trimming left V 2 bases short and J 0 bases short, with 13 bases between. Per germline, CDR1 MNHEY and CDR2 SVGAGI. DNA of the CDR3: TGTGCCAGCAGTTACGACAAATTGAAAGTGAACACTGAAGCTTTCTTT. It encodes CASSYDKLKVNTEAFF.

This clone was observed a handful of times. This chain uses TRBV29-1 with TRBJ1-4; D is possibly TRBD1 (6 bases). The V gene lost 6 bases and the J gene lost 8 bases, with 16 bases spanning the gap. The CDR3 loop spans 13 amino acids. Germline-derived CDR1 and CDR2 are SQVTM and ANQGSEA. The CDR3 nucleotides are TGCAGCGTGAGGACAGCCGGGGGAGAAAAACTGTTTTTT. Amino acids: CSVRTAGGEKLFF.

The J gene is TRBJ1-2, the V gene TRBV6-1; 7 positions match TRBD1. This CDR3 has 15 amino acids. The V and J ends lost 0 bases and 9 bases, in that order; junction bases with no gene match: 10. CDR1 and CDR2 from the germline V gene are MNHNS and SASEGT. The DNA of the CDR3 is TGTGCCAGCAGTGAAGCGACGGGAGGGGGCGAGAGCTACACCTTC. Encoded protein: CASSEATGGGESYTF.

The rearrangement joins TRBV7-2 to TRBJ1-3; D call uncertain. The CDR3 length is 15 residues. Germline CDR1 SGHTA, CDR2 FQGNSA. V was trimmed by 5 bases and J by 2 bases, leaving 13 bases between them. The CDR3 nucleotides read TGTGCCAGCAGCCAAGGCGGGTCGACTGGAAACACCATATATTTT. Amino acid sequence: CASSQGGSTGNTIYF.

This chain connects TRBV30 to TRBJ2-7; 12 nucleotides agree with TRBD1. Germline CDR1 reads GTSNPN; CDR2 reads SVGIG (reference sequence). The ends lost 5 bases at V and 11 bases at J; junction bases unmatched: 7. The CDR3 is made up of 12 amino acids. CDR3 DNA: TGTGCCTGGGGGACAGGGGGCGACGGGGAGTACTTC. Translated: CAWGTGGDGEYF.

A few counts support this clone. This chain's CDR3 is CASRGTSGGDSYEQYF. The CDR3 DNA follows: TGTGCCAGCAGGGGGACTAGCGGGGGGGATTCCTACGAGCAGTACTTC. The chain carries TRBV7-2 and TRBJ2-7; 16 nucleotides agree with TRBD2. Germline V lookup: CDR1 SGHTA, CDR2 FQGNSA. This CDR3 spans 16 amino acids. V trimming: 6 bases; J trimming: 1 base; junction bases outside the gene matches: 3.

The chain joins TRBV5-3 to TRBJ2-5; 7 bases match TRBD1. TRBV5-3 is an ORF; its function is uncertain. J was trimmed by 2 bases and V by 1 base; bases with no gene match: 2. The CDR3 contains 14 residues. This CDR3 reads CARSLTGQQETQYF. CDR3 coding DNA: TGTGCCAGAAGCTTGACGGGACAGCAAGAGACCCAGTACTTC.

V gene TRBV18 combines with J gene TRBJ2-4, with TRBD1 as a possible D gene (6 bases). Looked up from germline, CDR1 is KGHSH and CDR2 is LQKENI. Deletions cut 3 bases from V and 7 bases from J, with 19 bases between. This CDR3 has 16 residues. The CDR3 loop reads CASSPTRDISRNIQYF. The CDR3 nucleotides read TGTGCCAGCTCACCCACGAGGGACATTTCTCGGAACATTCAGTACTTC. Complete variable domain (other parts from reference TRBV18 and TRBJ2-4): NAGVMQNPRHLVRRRGQEARLRCSPMKGHSHVYWYRQLPEEGLKFMVYLQKENIIDESGMPKERFSAEFPKEGPSILRIQQVVRGDSAAYFCASSPTRDISRNIQYFGAGTRLSVL.

This rearrangement joins TRBV7-2 to TRBJ1-5; D perhaps matches TRBD1 (5 bases). CDR1 SGHTA and CDR2 FQGNSA come from the germline V gene. Trimming removed 1 base from V and 2 bases from J, with 12 bases in between. The CDR3 is 16 amino acids. CDR3 sequence (DNA): TGTGCCAGCAGCTTAGTTGGGGGTAAGGGCAATCAGCCCCAGCATTTT. Amino acids: CASSLVGGKGNQPQHF.

This clone was counted between two and nine times. The chain links TRBV10-3 to TRBJ1-4, with a tentative D call TRBD1 (5 bases). Germline V gives CDR1 ENHRY, CDR2 SYGVKD. Trimming removed 5 bases at V and 5 bases at J, with 12 bases between. The CDR3 is made up of 14 amino acids. CDR3 in DNA: TGTGCCATCAGTCCAGGGACGGAGAATGAAAAACTGTTTTTT. Translated, it gives CAISPGTENEKLFF.